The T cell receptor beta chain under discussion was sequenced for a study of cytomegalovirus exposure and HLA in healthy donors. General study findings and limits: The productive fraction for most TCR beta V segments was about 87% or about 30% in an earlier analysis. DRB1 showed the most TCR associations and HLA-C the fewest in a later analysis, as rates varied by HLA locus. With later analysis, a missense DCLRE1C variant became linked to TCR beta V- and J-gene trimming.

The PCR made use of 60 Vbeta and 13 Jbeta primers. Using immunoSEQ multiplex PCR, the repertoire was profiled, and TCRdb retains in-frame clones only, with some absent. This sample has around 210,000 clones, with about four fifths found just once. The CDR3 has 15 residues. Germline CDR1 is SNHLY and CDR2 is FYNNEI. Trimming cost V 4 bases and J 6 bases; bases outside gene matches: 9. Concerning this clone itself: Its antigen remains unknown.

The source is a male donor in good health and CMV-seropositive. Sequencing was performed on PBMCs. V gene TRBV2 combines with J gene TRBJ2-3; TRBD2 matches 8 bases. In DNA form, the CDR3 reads TGTGCCAGCAGTGCTCAGCGGGGGCCCCTTGATACGCAGTATTTT. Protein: CASSAQRGPLDTQYF. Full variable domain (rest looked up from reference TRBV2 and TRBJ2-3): EPEVTQTPSHQVTQMGQEVILRCVPISNHLYFYWYRQILGQKVEFLVSFYNNEISEKSEIFDDQFSVERPDGSNFTLKIRSTKLEDSAMYFCASSAQRGPLDTQYFGPGTRLTVL.